The 9 T cell receptor beta chains below come from one sample, sequenced in a study of T-cell reconstitution after alpha-beta-depleted transplantation in children. TCRbeta library preparation incorporated unique molecular identifiers. TCRdb ran MiXCR on the PCR reads and lists one entry per CDR3 protein. This table holds about 980,000 distinct CDR3 sequences, about 29% found once. The source material was PBMCs, mostly from graft donor cells, sampled 360 days after TCRalphabeta/CD19-depleted stem cell transplant. These receptors all stem from a boy younger than two who had a stem cell transplant for SCID, so the T cells may come from the graft donor.

V and J are TRBV20-1 and TRBJ2-1; D unresolved. Trimming removed 4 bases at V and 8 bases at J, with 12 bases between. The CDR3 is made up of 12 amino acids. The germline CDR1 and CDR2 sequences are DFQATT and SNEGSKA (reference sequence). CDR3 in DNA: TGCAGTGCTACGGGCCCGACGTATGAGCAGTTCTTC. This translates into CSATGPTYEQFF.

A few counts support this clonotype. The V and J genes are TRBV4-3 and TRBJ2-1, with D unresolved. Germline V gene lookup returns CDR1 LGHNA and CDR2 YSLEER. There are 17 residues in the CDR3. The ends were cut back, 0 bases at V and 2 bases at J, with 14 bases in the middle. The CDR3 here is CASSQDVADFTYNEQFF. The CDR3 nucleotides read TGCGCCAGCAGCCAAGATGTGGCCGATTTTACCTACAATGAGCAGTTCTTC.

CDR3 DNA sequence: TGCAGTGCTAGGACCGGAGGGGAAACCTACGAGCAGTACTTC. This gives the protein CSARTGGETYEQYF. The genes are TRBV20-1 and TRBJ2-7; weak D call: TRBD2 (6 bases). CDR3 length equals 14 residues. The V end was cut by 3 bases, the J end by 2 bases, with 14 bases between. Per the germline V gene, CDR1 is DFQATT and CDR2 is SNEGSKA (reference sequence).

The chain is built from TRBV12-3 or TRBV12-4 and TRBJ2-1; 7 bases agree with TRBD2. CDR3 size: 15 residues. The trim removed 4 bases at V and 2 bases at J, leaving 5 bases unmatched. The CDR3 sequence is CASSSEAGPYNEQFF. CDR3 sequence (DNA): TGTGCCAGCAGTTCTGAAGCGGGGCCCTACAATGAGCAGTTCTTC.

This clonotype was counted between two and nine times. As DNA, the CDR3 is TGTGCCACCTATTTCCGGGACAGGGGTGGCAATGAGCAGTTCTTC. Translating gives CATYFRDRGGNEQFF. V and J are TRBV6-1 and TRBJ2-1; the match to TRBD1 covers 10 bases. J was trimmed by 6 bases and V by 10 bases; bases with no gene match: 12. Germline V gene lookup returns CDR1 MNHNS and CDR2 SASEGT. The CDR3 has 15 amino acids.

V and J are TRBV4-3 and TRBJ1-3, with D uncertain. CDR1 LGHNA and CDR2 YSLEER come from the germline V gene. Trimming removed 8 bases at V and 0 bases at J, with 11 bases between. This CDR3 is built from 14 residues. DNA for the CDR3: TGCGCCAGCGGCTACACAGCCTCTGGAAACACCATATATTTT. It translates to CASGYTASGNTIYF.

This clonotype was seen at least ten times. V is TRBV20-1 and J is TRBJ1-1, with 8 bases lining up with TRBD1. The CDR3 extends over 15 amino acids. CDR1 and CDR2 from the germline V gene are DFQATT and SNEGSKA (reference sequence). J gave up 3 bases and V 1 base, and 7 bases lay outside the gene matches. The CDR3 reads CSARGTIQGDTEAFF. In DNA form, the CDR3 reads TGCAGTGCTAGAGGTACCATACAGGGGGACACTGAAGCTTTCTTT.

This clonotype was counted only a few times. The genes are TRBV5-1 and TRBJ1-1; perhaps TRBD1 as D (6 bases). The V gene's germline CDR1 is SGHRS and CDR2 YFSETQ. V was clipped by 4 bases and J by 1 base, with 11 bases between them. There are 14 residues in the CDR3. CDR3 residues: CASSIEQGNTEAFF. The CDR3, as DNA: TGCGCCAGCAGCATCGAACAGGGGAACACTGAAGCTTTCTTT. The variable domain in full, with the rest retrieved from reference TRBV5-1 and TRBJ1-1, is KAGVTQTPRYLIKTRGQQVTLSCSPISGHRSVSWYQQTPGQGLQFLFEYFSETQRNKGNFPGRFSGRQFSNSRSEMNVSTLELGDSALYLCASSIEQGNTEAFFGQGTRLTVV.

V gene TRBV7-9 combines with J gene TRBJ2-1, with D possibly being TRBD2 (7 bases). There are 16 residues in the CDR3. V lost 0 bases and J 3 bases, leaving 12 bases between the germline ends. From germline, CDR1 is SEHNR and CDR2 FQNEAQ (reference sequence). This CDR3 is CASSLAGGAGYNEQFF. In DNA, the CDR3 is TGTGCCAGCAGCTTAGCAGGGGGGGCTGGCTACAATGAGCAGTTCTTC.